Presented here are 18 T cell receptor beta chains from one specimen sequenced in a study of CD8+CD57+ T cells in acquired aplastic anemia listed by TCRdb under 2018. The patients picked for sequencing were ones in whom flow cytometry had shown an expansion of CD8+CD57+ cells. The listed sequencing device is Illumina HiSeq 2000. Genomic DNA was used as template for profiling of TCR beta VDJ combinations and CDR3 sequences. TCRdb took the public reads, trimmed them with fastp at Q25, ran MiXCR for clone calling and kept in-frame beta chains. Rows with one shared CDR3 protein collapse into an entry with the most common genes and DNA. The sample table lists some 170,000 distinct CDR3 sequences, 45% to 55% of them with a count of one. 0.85% to 1.2% of the sample is in the top ten clones. Input material: sorted CD4+, CD8+, or CD8+CD57+ T cells (not recorded which) from PBMCs. The receptor set was obtained from a human donor with aplastic anemia.

V gene TRBV4-3 combines with J gene TRBJ2-7; TRBD2 is a possible D gene (5 bases). Per the germline V gene, CDR1 is LGHNA and CDR2 is YSLEER. The CDR3 loop spans 15 amino acids. V lost 0 bases and J lost 7, with 16 bases in between. CDR3 region: CASSQEEGSTGEQYF. As DNA, the CDR3 is TGCGCCAGCAGCCAAGAAGAGGGCTCAACGGGGGAGCAGTACTTC.

This clonotype was picked up many times. The chain employs TRBV4-3 and TRBJ1-1, with D perhaps TRBD1 (6 bases). V dropped 0 bases and J dropped 4 bases, with 12 bases sitting between them. This CDR3 region has 15 residues. The V gene's germline CDR1 is LGHNA and CDR2 YSLEER. CDR3: CASSQDTGWATEAFF. In DNA form, the CDR3 reads TGCGCCAGCAGCCAAGATACAGGGTGGGCCACTGAAGCTTTCTTT.

V usage is TRBV7-6 and J usage is TRBJ2-2; D is undetermined. Germline CDR1 SGHVS, CDR2 FNYEAQ. There are 16 residues in the CDR3. V was shortened by 1 base and J by 4 bases, with 13 bases between the two germline ends. CDR3 in DNA: TGTGCCAGCAGCTTAGGAGCGCTCGCGGTCACCGGGGAGCTGTTTTTT. Its translation is CASSLGALAVTGELFF. The full variable domain, rest sourced from reference TRBV7-6 and TRBJ2-2, is GAGVSQSPRYKVTKRGQDVALRCDPISGHVSLYWYRQALGQGPEFLTYFNYEAQQDKSGLPNDRFSAERPEGSISTLTIQRTEQRDSAMYRCASSLGALAVTGELFFGEGSRLTVL.

There are many counts of this clonotype. J is TRBJ1-5 and V is TRBV16, with D possibly being TRBD1 (5 bases). Germline V gives CDR1 KGHSY, CDR2 FQNENV. The CDR3 consists of 15 residues. The V and J ends lost 5 bases and 5 bases respectively, with 16 bases between them. CDR3 sequence: CASSSDWGSDQPQHF. The CDR3 region has the DNA TGTGCCAGCAGCTCAGACTGGGGCTCGGATCAGCCCCAGCATTTT.

The chain carries TRBV7-9 and TRBJ1-3; D is unclear. V lost 6 bases and J 0 bases, leaving 3 bases between the germline ends. Germline V gene sequence: CDR1 SEHNR, CDR2 FQNEAQ (reference sequence). The CDR3 runs to 12 residues. The CDR3 protein is CASSASGNTIYF. The CDR3 DNA is TGTGCCAGCAGTGCCTCTGGAAACACCATATATTTT.

The table lists this clonotype with many counts. V and J are TRBV19 and TRBJ1-1, with a possible D match to TRBD1 (6 bases). This CDR3 is built from 19 residues. V was clipped by 4 bases and J by 0 bases, with 24 bases between them. Germline loops: CDR1 LNHDA, CDR2 SQIVND (reference sequence). This CDR3 is CASSKRGVGGGPLNTEAFF. The CDR3 nucleotides are TGTGCCAGTAGTAAAAGGGGAGTAGGCGGGGGGCCGTTGAACACTGAAGCTTTCTTT.

The rearrangement joins TRBV10-3 to TRBJ2-3; tentative D call: TRBD1 (5 bases). V dropped 6 bases and J dropped 8 bases, with 9 bases sitting between them. The CDR3 is made up of 11 amino acids. Looked up from germline, CDR1 is ENHRY and CDR2 is SYGVKD. The DNA for the CDR3 is TGTGCCATCAGCTCAAGGGGTACGCAGTATTTT. Translation: CAISSRGTQYF.

The V gene is TRBV20-1, the J gene TRBJ1-1; D possibly corresponds to TRBD1 (6 bases). The germline V gene encodes CDR1 DFQATT and CDR2 SNEGSKA (reference sequence). The V and J ends lost 3 bases and 2 bases respectively, with 10 bases between them. The CDR3 has 13 residues. In DNA, the CDR3 is TGCAGTGCTAGCGGACAGACAAACACTGAAGCTTTCTTT. This gives the protein CSASGQTNTEAFF.

J is TRBJ2-7 and V is TRBV5-1, with D perhaps TRBD1 (6 bases). The CDR3 spans 14 residues. From germline, CDR1 is SGHRS and CDR2 YFSETQ. V was pared by 0 bases and J by 3 bases, with 10 bases between. CDR3 sequence reads: CASSLDRANYEQYF. CDR3 bases: TGCGCCAGCAGCTTGGACAGGGCTAACTACGAGCAGTACTTC.

The genes are TRBV13 and TRBJ2-4; perhaps TRBD1 as D (6 bases). The CDR3 loop spans 14 amino acids. With 5 bases removed from V and 8 bases from J, the gap between germline ends came to 16 bases. Germline CDR1 and CDR2: PRHDT and FYEKMQ (reference sequence). The CDR3 loop reads CASSGRGKEDIQYF. CDR3 in DNA: TGTGCCAGCAGCGGAAGGGGGAAGGAGGACATTCAGTACTTC. Supplemented by reference TRBV13 and TRBJ2-4, the full variable domain reads AAGVIQSPRHLIKEKRETATLKCYPIPRHDTVYWYQQGPGQDPQFLISFYEKMQSDKGSIPDRFSAQQFSDYHSELNMSSLELGDSALYFCASSGRGKEDIQYFGAGTRLSVL.

This clonotype was counted at least ten times. This CDR3 reads CSAEGTGLAGGATQYF. The DNA for the CDR3 is TGCAGTGCTGAGGGGACGGGACTAGCGGGGGGTGCTACGCAGTATTTT. This chain joins TRBV20-1 and TRBJ2-3; 15 positions agree with TRBD2. Per the germline V gene, CDR1 is DFQATT and CDR2 is SNEGSKA (reference sequence). This CDR3 has 16 residues. With V trimmed by 5 bases and J by 8 bases, 11 bases remained unmatched.

V and J are TRBV7-6 and TRBJ2-2, with 7 bases fitting TRBD2. The germline CDR1 and CDR2 sequences are SGHVS and FNYEAQ. Unmatched junction bases numbered 8, after V lost 5 bases and J lost 2 bases. The CDR3 sequence is 16 residues long. The CDR3 loop reads CASSPSGRVNTGELFF. The CDR3 region has the DNA TGTGCCAGCAGCCCTAGTGGGAGGGTCAACACCGGGGAGCTGTTTTTT.

Remarks on this clonotype: The final CDR3 position lacks the conserved phenylalanine or tryptophan, pointing to a likely read error. This chain links TRBV11-2 with TRBJ2-1; 9 bases fit TRBD1. The V and J ends lost 2 bases and 4 bases, in that order; junction bases with no gene match: 3. Looked up from germline, CDR1 is SGHAT and CDR2 is FQNNGV. The CDR3 is 15 amino acids. CDR3 sequence: CASSLTGGKYNEQFL. The CDR3 DNA sequence: TGTGCCAGCAGCTTAACAGGGGGCAAGTACAATGAGCAGTTCCTC.

Turning to this clonotype: A read error is possible here, since a much larger clone lies one base away. The chain recombines TRBV6-1 with TRBJ1-1; D uncertain. V was clipped by 7 bases and J by 0 bases, with 9 bases between them. CDR3 length: 13 residues. In germline, CDR1 is MNHNS, CDR2 SASEGT. This CDR3 reads CASKDGVNTEAFF. The CDR3 bases are TGTGCCAGCAAAGACGGGGTGAACACTGAAGCTTTCTTT.

This clonotype appeared many times. CDR3 region: CASSQDPDSTEAFF. CDR3 nucleotides: TGTGCCAGCAGCCAAGACCCGGACTCCACTGAAGCTTTCTTT. The rearrangement uses TRBV3-1 and TRBJ1-1; D gene uncertain. Germline CDR1 LGHDT, CDR2 YNNKEL (reference sequence). Trimming removed 0 bases at V and 4 bases at J, with 9 bases between. This CDR3 comprises 14 residues.

The DNA for the CDR3 is TGTGCCAGCAGTGAATGGGGTTCCGGAAACACCATATATTTT. It is translated as CASSEWGSGNTIYF. The chain combines TRBV2 with TRBJ1-3; D uncertain. CDR1 and CDR2 (germline): SNHLY, FYNNEI. The CDR3 contains 14 residues. V gave up 2 bases and J gave up 4 bases, with 9 bases separating them. Filled out from reference TRBV2 and TRBJ1-3, the complete variable domain reads EPEVTQTPSHQVTQMGQEVILRCVPISNHLYFYWYRQILGQKVEFLVSFYNNEISEKSEIFDDQFSVERPDGSNFTLKIRSTKLEDSAMYFCASSEWGSGNTIYFGEGSWLTVV.

This clonotype was picked up many times. This rearrangement joins TRBV2 to TRBJ1-2; TRBD1 might be the D (5 bases). V was cut by 7 bases and J by 8 bases, with 11 bases left in between. This CDR3 contains 11 residues. Germline CDR1 SNHLY, CDR2 FYNNEI. CDR3: CASTTGTGYTF. The CDR3 coding sequence is TGTGCCAGCACTACCGGGACCGGCTACACCTTC.

The chain couples TRBV10-3 to TRBJ2-3; D possibly corresponds to TRBD1 (7 bases). Germline values: CDR1 ENHRY, CDR2 SYGVKD. Deletions cut 8 bases from V and 0 bases from J, with 21 bases between. This CDR3 has 17 residues. DNA of the CDR3: TGTGCCATCGGAGGGACAGCCTCTGGAAACAGCACAGATACGCAGTATTTT. Translation: CAIGGTASGNSTDTQYF.